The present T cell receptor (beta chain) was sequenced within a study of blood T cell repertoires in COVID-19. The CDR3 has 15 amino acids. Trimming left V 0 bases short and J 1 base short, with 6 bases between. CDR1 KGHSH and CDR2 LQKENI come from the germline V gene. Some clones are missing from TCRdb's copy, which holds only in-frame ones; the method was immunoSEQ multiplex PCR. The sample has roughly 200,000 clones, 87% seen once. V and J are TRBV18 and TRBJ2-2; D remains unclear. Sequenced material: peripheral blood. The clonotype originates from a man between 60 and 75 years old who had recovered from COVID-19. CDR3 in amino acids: CASSPPNKNTGELFF. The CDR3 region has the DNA TGTGCCAGCTCACCACCAAACAAGAACACCGGGGAGCTGTTTTTT.